This T cell receptor beta chain came from a study of blood T cell repertoires in COVID-19. Background on the study: PBMCs, B-cell-depleted T cells, or T cells provided the cDNA or gDNA that made up the material.

Per the germline V gene, CDR1 is MNHEY and CDR2 is SVGEGT. The CDR3 contains 17 residues. V dropped 1 base and J dropped 3; count of bases not matched to a gene: 9. Per the authors' pipeline: Counts of nucleated cells, estimated from reference gene primer amplification, were obtained. Produced via immunoSEQ multiplex PCR; TCRdb's table is partial and in-frame only. V and J calls and clone size follow that table, whereas D and trimming were derived from the DNA. The sample lists about 45,000 clones, 75% to 85% occurring once. Sequenced material: peripheral blood. This sequence joins TRBV6-2 or TRBV6-3 and TRBJ1-5, with 7 positions matching TRBD1. The receptor was isolated from an older man in a cohort sampled during active COVID-19. The CDR3 bases are TGTGCCAGCAGTTACTTGAAACAGGGGAGTTTCAATCAGCCCCAGCATTTT. Translating gives CASSYLKQGSFNQPQHF.